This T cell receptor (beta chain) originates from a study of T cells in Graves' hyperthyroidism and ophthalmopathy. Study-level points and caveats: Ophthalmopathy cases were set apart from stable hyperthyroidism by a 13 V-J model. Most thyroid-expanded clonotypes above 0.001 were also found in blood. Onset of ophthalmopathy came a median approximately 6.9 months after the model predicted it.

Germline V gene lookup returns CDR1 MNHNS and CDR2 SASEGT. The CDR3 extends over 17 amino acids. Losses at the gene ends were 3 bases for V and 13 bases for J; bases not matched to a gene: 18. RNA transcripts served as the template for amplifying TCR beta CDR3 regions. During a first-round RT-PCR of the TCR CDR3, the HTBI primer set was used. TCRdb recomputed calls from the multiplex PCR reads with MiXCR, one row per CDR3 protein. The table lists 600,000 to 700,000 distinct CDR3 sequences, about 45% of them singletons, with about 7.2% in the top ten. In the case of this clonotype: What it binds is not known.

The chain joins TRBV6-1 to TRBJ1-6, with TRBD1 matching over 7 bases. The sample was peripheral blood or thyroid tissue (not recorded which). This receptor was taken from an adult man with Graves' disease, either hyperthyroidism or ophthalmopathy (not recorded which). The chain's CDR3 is CASSDGTVGGISRPLHF. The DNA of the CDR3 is TGTGCCAGCAGTGATGGGACAGTTGGGGGGATTTCGAGGCCCCTCCACTTT.